This T cell receptor (beta chain) is drawn from a study of regulatory T cells in long-lasting Graves disease (dated by TCRdb to the early 2020s). Regarding the complete study: Newly diagnosed Graves' disease patients had taken antithyroid drugs for less than 3 months. This study used TCR sequencing and RNA sequencing of peripheral blood to compare persistent Graves' disease patients against newly diagnosed Graves' disease patients. The study took place in China and was registered as a clinical trial. A total of some 35 samples underwent TCR sequencing: some 13 from persistent and around 20 from newly diagnosed Graves' disease patients.

Points the paper makes about the study in general: TRBV28, TRBJ1-2 and TRBJ2-5 were preferentially used in persistent disease, while TRBV20-1 and TRBJ2-1 were favored in newly diagnosed disease. Sequencing and analysis were limited to the TCR beta chain. Compared with newly diagnosed patients, patients with persistent Graves' disease had lower TCR Shannon entropy and fewer highly expanded clones, which suggests clonal expansion. As a limitation, the authors acknowledged that the small sample size may reduce accuracy. A larger number of public clonotypes was shared among persistent patients (more than 2,500) than among newly diagnosed patients (roughly 970). The study examined only peripheral blood because the primary lesion, thyroid tissue, could not be accessed.

As concerns this clonotype: Its target antigen remains unknown. A much larger clone lies one base from this, so it may be a read error.

Libraries came from multiplex PCR. For sequencing, an Illumina HiSeq 4000 was employed. To build TCR beta libraries, CDR3 regions were amplified by Arm-PCR using iRepertoire HTBI primers. Before sequencing, the PCR products underwent gel purification. Per the original workflow: Across samples, about 63 TRBV and 13 to 15 TRBJ segments were identified and used for gene usage analysis of CDR3 amino acid clonotypes. COPE and FqMerger were used to merge the filtered high-quality paired reads into contigs. Contigs were aligned with BLAST to IMGT TRBV, TRBD and TRBJ reference genes, and CDR3 was defined per IMGT. Any clonotype with a frequency above 0.1% was counted as a highly expanded clone. Repertoire diversity was measured by Shannon entropy, and V-J evenness by the Gini coefficient. Public clonotypes were defined as clonotypes shared by more than one individual. TCRdb reprocessed the public reads (quality trimming at Q25 with fastp, clone calling with MiXCR) and kept in-frame beta chains. Rows merge per CDR3 protein into single entries with the most common DNA and genes. These V and J calls are TCRdb output, not the study's own analysis. Within this sample are 350,000 to 550,000 distinct CDR3 sequences, with over 15% of them counted one time only. The ten biggest clones cover about 25% of the sample.

Looking up the germline V gene (reference sequence) yields CDR1 DFQATT and CDR2 SNEGSKA. The CDR3 runs 16 amino acids, cysteine and phenylalanine included. Only the CDR3 DNA stays, 48 bases, in frame from base 1. What the time point label conveys for this sample: newly diagnosed GD, antithyroid drugs for less than 3 months. For both TCR sequencing and RNA sequencing, RNA was extracted from PBMCs using TRIzol. Graves' disease was diagnosed according to American Thyroid Association guidelines. Recruitment of patients was carried out at an endocrinology department in Xi'an, China. Each patient gave approximately 10 milliliters of peripheral blood, collected in an EDTA anticoagulant tube. Ficoll Paque Plus density gradient separation was used to isolate PBMCs, and no further T cell sorting was done. An Agilent 2100 Bioanalyzer and agarose gel were used to assess RNA quality, and a NanoDrop 2000 was used to measure RNA concentration.

The sample also formed part of further work on T cells in Graves' hyperthyroidism and ophthalmopathy. The second investigation adds: Stable Graves' hyperthyroidism was defined as no progression to ophthalmopathy during 18 months of follow-up. Hyperthyroidism patients were aged 18 to 65 years and newly diagnosed, with disease duration of less than 2 months. The study excluded patients with uncontrolled infections, other autoimmune diseases, pregnancy or lactation. Diagnoses were based on clinical symptoms, serum thyroxine and TRAb, thyroid ultrasound and orbital computed tomography. A first-round RT-PCR of the TCR CDR3 used the HTBI primer set with the Qiagen OneStep RT-PCR kit. Blood samples also contained most of the expanded thyroid clonotypes (frequency above 0.001), which suggests that blood repertoires may reflect thyroid immune responses. In cross-validation, a model built on a 13 V-J signature told ophthalmopathy apart from stable hyperthyroidism with just under 90% sensitivity and 81% to 82% specificity, and in testing the same model reached 80%/75%. In validation, the model predicted progression to ophthalmopathy with over 65% sensitivity and 72.22% specificity, a median of 6.5 months before onset. A discovery cohort of about 95 patients, about 40 with Graves' ophthalmopathy and fewer than 65 with stable Graves' hyperthyroidism, was used to find distinguishing TCR V-J signatures. Prospective prediction of ophthalmopathy was tested in an independent validation cohort of 18 hyperthyroidism patients and some 17 patients who later progressed to ophthalmopathy. The approximately 98 discovery patients were randomly divided into training and test sets at a 7:3 ratio. The study also compared thyroid tissue and blood T-cell repertoires from several Graves' hyperthyroidism patients. After blood sampling, hyperthyroidism patients were treated with methimazole at a starting dose of 30 mg daily, and ophthalmopathy patients were treated with high-dose intravenous methylprednisolone. Libraries were constructed in a second round of multiplex PCR, after which size selection and purification were performed. Paired-end sequencing of the libraries was performed with 100 bp reads on an Illumina HiSeq2000. SOAPnuke was used to process the raw data, removing reads that contained adapters or uncalled bases, had a mean Phred below 15, or lacked an exact match to the constant primer or identifier. High-quality paired reads were merged with COPE v1.2.5, and unique nucleotide sequences were defined as clonotypes. MiTCR v1.1 was used to align the clonotypes against IMGT TRBV, TRBD and TRBJ reference segments. The analysis included only V-J combinations with a frequency above 0.0001, which together covered around 99% of the repertoires. A TCS score was defined as the ratio of F50 (clonal expansion) to E x V (chaos), with BLOSUM62-based TCRdist applied between CDR3 peptides within each V-J. Welch's t-statistics and random forest reduced roughly 530 V-J features to about 13, which were used in a naive Bayes classifier (R e1071). No statistical method was used to fix the sample size in advance, and group allocation was not hidden from the investigators. According to the paper, TCR Vbeta CDR3 sequencing was carried out on more than 120 peripheral blood samples, which came from under 50 ophthalmopathy, about 75 hyperthyroidism and approximately 17 progressor patients.

Here the sequenced sample was peripheral blood mononuclear cells (PBMCs), taken at new diagnosis, from a patient treated with antithyroid drugs. The chain joins TRBV20-1 to TRBJ2-3, and perhaps TRBD2 as D gene, on 6 matching bases. Near its end, the DNA agrees better with TRBJ2-7, so the J call may be wrong. This clonotype was sampled from a woman aged 18-29 years with Graves disease. Donor details come from another sample of the same person, matched by shared clones. The CDR3 has the sequence CSARDRSGRGPYEQYF. The DNA sequence is given as TGCAGTGCTAGAGATCGTTCCGGGCGGGGTCCCTACGAGCAGTACTTC.